The 32 T cell receptor beta chains in this list originate from one sample, sequenced in a study of spatial heterogeneity in lung cancer. Time point noted: sample taken at primary tumor resection. Unsorted whole RNA of tumor, nontumor lung or frozen PBMC was sequenced. TCRdb itself ran the 5' RACE reads through MiXCR, one entry per CDR3 protein. The data show tens of thousands of distinct CDR3 sequences, with approximately 7% seen just once and approximately 2.6% held by the top ten. Sequenced here: PBMCs, sampled at surgery. The receptors originated from a female donor with early-stage non-small cell lung cancer.

The chain has TRBV12-3 or TRBV12-4 and TRBJ2-3, with D possibly being TRBD1 (6 bases). The V gene lost 1 base and the J gene lost 4 bases, with 6 bases spanning the gap. The CDR3 is 13 residues long. The CDR3 here is CASSLGGPDTQYF. In nucleotides, the CDR3 is TGTGCCAGCAGTTTAGGGGGGCCAGATACGCAGTATTTT.

This clonotype was counted many times. The J gene is TRBJ2-1, the V gene TRBV20-1; 11 bases are a match to TRBD2. J gave up 8 bases and V 3 bases, and 12 bases lay outside the gene matches. The CDR3 is made up of 16 amino acids. Germline assignment: CDR1 DFQATT and CDR2 SNEGSKA (reference sequence). The CDR3 loop reads CSASPLIAGGLDEQFF. In DNA, the CDR3 is TGCAGTGCTAGCCCCCTTATAGCGGGGGGGTTAGATGAGCAGTTCTTC.

This clonotype showed up just a few times. The chain combines TRBV6-2 or TRBV6-3 with TRBJ2-1; D is unresolved. This CDR3 contains 11 residues. V was clipped by 9 bases and J by 2 bases, with 5 bases between them. Germline CDR1 is MNHEY and CDR2 is SVGEGT. The CDR3 DNA is TGTGCCAGTAGGGCCTACAATGAGCAGTTCTTC. It yields the protein CASRAYNEQFF.

The chain carries TRBV28 and TRBJ1-2; no reliable D call. This CDR3 is 12 amino acids long. V was cut by 1 base and J by 5 bases, with 5 bases left in between. Germline V gene lookup returns CDR1 MDHEN and CDR2 SYDVKM. In DNA, the CDR3 is TGTGCCAGCAGTTTATTACTTTATGGCTACACCTTC. Translated, it gives CASSLLLYGYTF.

J is TRBJ1-6 and V is TRBV7-2; no firm D call. Between the trimmed V and J ends, which lost 5 bases and 2 bases, there was a span of 7 bases. CDR3 length: 14 residues. Germline values: CDR1 SGHTA, CDR2 FQGNSA. The CDR3 DNA reads as TGTGCCAGCAGCCCTCAGCCCTATAATTCACCCCTCCACTTT. This translates into CASSPQPYNSPLHF. The entire variable domain, with the rest obtained from reference TRBV7-2 and TRBJ1-6, is as follows: GAGVSQSPSNKVTEKGKDVELRCDPISGHTALYWYRQSLGQGLEFLIYFQGNSAPDKSGLPSDRFSAERTGGSVSTLTIQRTQQEDSAVYLCASSPQPYNSPLHFGNGTRLTVT.

This clonotype has more than one count but fewer than ten. The chain links TRBV19 to TRBJ2-7; D is perhaps TRBD1 (6 bases). The CDR3 runs to 14 residues. Between the trimmed V and J ends, which lost 2 bases and 2 bases, there was a span of 10 bases. Germline V gives CDR1 LNHDA, CDR2 SQIVND (reference sequence). CDR3 sequence reads: CASSIQGPAYEQYF. The CDR3 bases are TGTGCCAGTAGTATACAGGGGCCGGCCTACGAGCAGTACTTC.

V usage is TRBV7-9 and J usage is TRBJ2-3, with D possibly TRBD1 on 6 matching bases. Germline values: CDR1 SEHNR, CDR2 FQNEAQ (reference sequence). There are 14 residues in the CDR3. V was clipped by 3 bases and J by 4 bases, with 11 bases between them. In DNA, the CDR3 is TGTGCCAGCAGCTTCGACAGGCCCTCAGATACGCAGTATTTT. Amino acid sequence: CASSFDRPSDTQYF. The full variable domain, rest sourced from reference TRBV7-9 and TRBJ2-3, is DTGVSQNPRHKITKRGQNVTFRCDPISEHNRLYWYRQTLGQGPEFLTYFQNEAQLEKSRLLSDRFSAERPKGSFSTLEIQRTEQGDSAMYLCASSFDRPSDTQYFGPGTRLTVL.

This clonotype was seen at least ten times. The rearrangement links TRBV29-1 to TRBJ2-7; tentatively, D is TRBD1 or TRBD2 (5 bases each). This CDR3 contains 12 residues. The V end was cut by 4 bases, the J end by 2 bases, with 9 bases between. The V gene's germline CDR1 is SQVTM and CDR2 ANQGSEA. The CDR3 nucleotides read TGCAGCGTTGGGGGGAGCCCCTACGAGCAGTACTTC. Its translation: CSVGGSPYEQYF.

This clonotype was seen at least ten times. The chain couples TRBV5-1 to TRBJ2-3; tentative D call: TRBD2 (6 bases). The CDR3 has 14 amino acids. V shed 3 bases and J shed 2 bases, with 10 bases lying between them. Germline assignment: CDR1 SGHRS and CDR2 YFSETQ. CDR3: CASSSGTYTDTQYF. In DNA form, the CDR3 reads TGCGCCAGCAGCTCTGGGACTTACACAGATACGCAGTATTTT.

The genes are TRBV20-1 and TRBJ1-2; the match to TRBD1 covers 10 bases. The junction had 17 bases not matched to a gene; V was cut back by 6 bases and J by 13 bases. This CDR3 has 14 amino acids. From germline, CDR1 is DFQATT and CDR2 SNEGSKA (reference sequence). The CDR3 reads CSADPPDRGLFGTF. The CDR3 DNA reads as TGCAGTGCGGATCCCCCGGACAGGGGGTTATTCGGCACCTTC.

This clonotype came up many times. The V gene is TRBV29-1, the J gene TRBJ1-2; 7 bases align to TRBD1. The ends lost 2 bases at V and 5 bases at J; junction bases unmatched: 8. The CDR3 is 14 amino acids. Germline CDR1 is SQVTM and CDR2 is ANQGSEA. CDR3 loop: CSVEWRQGGYGYTF. DNA of the CDR3: TGCAGCGTTGAATGGAGACAGGGCGGTTATGGCTACACCTTC. The variable domain in full, completed from reference TRBV29-1 and TRBJ1-2, reads SAVISQKPSRDICQRGTSLTIQCQVDSQVTMMFWYRQQPGQSLTLIATANQGSEATYESGFVIDKFPISRPNLTFSTLTVSNMSPEDSSIYLCSVEWRQGGYGYTFGSGTRLTVV.

Ten or more counts support this clonotype. The chain recombines TRBV18 with TRBJ1-2; 7 bases match TRBD1. CDR3 size: 14 residues. Per germline, CDR1 KGHSH and CDR2 LQKENI. After removal of 5 bases from V and 4 bases from J, the junction contained 7 bases not matched to a gene. This CDR3 is CASSEGTAIYGYTF. The CDR3 DNA follows: TGTGCCAGCTCAGAAGGGACAGCTATCTATGGCTACACCTTC.

This clonotype was recorded many times. The J gene is TRBJ2-1, the V gene TRBV14, with D tentatively TRBD1 (5 bases). Germline CDR1 reads SGHDN; CDR2 reads FVKESK. The CDR3 is 14 amino acids. V lost 0 bases and J 9 bases, leaving 12 bases between the germline ends. CDR3 sequence reads: CASSQDTGFREQFF. DNA for the CDR3: TGTGCCAGCAGCCAAGATACAGGATTTCGTGAGCAGTTCTTC.

To note about this clonotype: Being one base from a much bigger clone, this may be a read error. The CDR3 ends on some other residue instead of the conserved phenylalanine or tryptophan, so this is likely a read error. This chain connects TRBV20-1 to TRBJ2-5, with no clear D. This CDR3 contains 13 residues. Germline values: CDR1 DFQATT, CDR2 SNEGSKA (reference sequence). V lost 5 bases and J 4 bases, leaving 14 bases between the germline ends. The CDR3 loop is CSAHENSRETQYS. DNA of the CDR3: TGCAGTGCTCACGAAAACTCCCGAGAGACCCAGTACTCC.

This clonotype appeared many times. The CDR3 coding sequence is TGTGCCAGCAGCTCAGTAGCTTTCATCACTGAGCAGTTCTTC. Protein product: CASSSVAFITEQFF. The V gene is TRBV11-1, the J gene TRBJ2-1, with unresolved D. CDR1 is SGHAT, CDR2 FQDESV, per germline (reference sequence). The CDR3 runs to 14 residues. V was trimmed by 4 bases and J by 9 bases, leaving 16 bases between them.

This clonotype was detected ten times or more. The J gene is TRBJ1-4, the V gene TRBV12-3 or TRBV12-4, with a weak D call TRBD1 (6 bases). The CDR3 has 13 residues. With 7 bases removed from V and 8 bases from J, the gap between germline ends came to 14 bases. CDR3 region: CASKYRVEEKLFF. For the CDR3, the DNA is TGTGCCAGCAAGTACAGGGTAGAGGAAAAACTGTTTTTT.

This clonotype was observed many times. The rearrangement uses TRBV12-3 or TRBV12-4 and TRBJ2-7; 7 bases agree with TRBD2. The ends lost 6 bases at V and 13 bases at J; junction bases unmatched: 9. The CDR3 loop spans 11 amino acids. The CDR3 DNA is TGTGCCAGCAGCCACAGCGGGGCCTTATACTTC. It encodes CASSHSGALYF.

Ten or more counts support this clonotype. The chain employs TRBV6-2 or TRBV6-3 and TRBJ1-6; D is undetermined. There are 17 residues in the CDR3. The germline V gene has CDR1 MNHEY and CDR2 SVGEGT. The ends were cut back, 3 bases at V and 5 bases at J, with 17 bases in the middle. Here the CDR3 DNA reads TGTGCCAGCAGTTATGAATTCCAGCCAAGGGATAATTCACCCCTCCACTTT. This codes for CASSYEFQPRDNSPLHF.

V gene TRBV20-1 combines with J gene TRBJ1-6; 8 bases are shared with TRBD1. The CDR3 is 14 residues long. V was clipped by 1 base and J by 10 bases; unmatched bases: 6. Germline CDR1 reads DFQATT; CDR2 reads SNEGSKA (reference sequence). The CDR3 DNA reads TGCAGTGCTAGAGCGCCAGGGGGCCTGTCACCCCTCCACTTT. This translates into CSARAPGGLSPLHF.

This clonotype was recorded many times. V and J are TRBV6-1 and TRBJ1-5; 8 positions agree with TRBD1. CDR1 is MNHNS, CDR2 SASEGT, per germline. V lost 5 bases to trimming and J lost 2 bases; unmatched junction nucleotides: 2. The CDR3 covers 14 residues. The CDR3 DNA reads as TGTGCCAGCAGTCCGGGACAGGGCAATCAGCCCCAGCATTTT. As protein: CASSPGQGNQPQHF.

This clonotype was recorded at least ten times. This chain joins TRBV12-3 or TRBV12-4 and TRBJ1-1; D might be TRBD1 (6 bases). V lost 3 bases and J 5 bases, leaving 13 bases between the germline ends. The CDR3 is made up of 14 amino acids. In nucleotides, the CDR3 is TGTGCCAGCAGTTTCGGGGGGCCGGGAACTGAAGCTTTCTTT. Translating gives CASSFGGPGTEAFF.

The chain joins TRBV12-3 or TRBV12-4 to TRBJ2-7; D call uncertain. Trimming cost V 6 bases and J 2 bases, with 8 bases left between them. There are 12 residues in the CDR3. CDR3 nucleotides: TGTGCCAGCAGCGGCAGCCCCTACGAGCAGTACTTC. Translation gives CASSGSPYEQYF.

This clonotype was detected once. V usage is TRBV7-8 and J usage is TRBJ2-1; TRBD2 aligns across 8 bases. Germline trimming cut 3 bases from V and 7 bases from J; bases unmatched to any gene: 5. Per the germline V gene, CDR1 is SGHVS and CDR2 is FQNEAQ. The CDR3 has 14 amino acids. CDR3 region: CASSFKREGNEQFF. CDR3 DNA sequence: TGTGCCAGCAGCTTCAAACGGGAGGGGAATGAGCAGTTCTTC.

This clonotype was observed a handful of times. The chain links TRBV7-3 to TRBJ2-7; 10 bases agree with TRBD1. The CDR3 spans 14 residues. The germline V gene has CDR1 SGHTA and CDR2 FQGTGA. Losses at the gene ends were 4 bases for V and 7 bases for J; bases not matched to a gene: 7. CDR3 sequence reads: CASSSGTGAGEQYF. In DNA form, the CDR3 reads TGTGCCAGCAGCTCCGGGACAGGGGCTGGTGAGCAGTACTTC.

This clonotype was recorded at least ten times. The CDR3 nucleotides read TGTGCCAGCAGCACTGAAGGAAGCTCCTACAATGAGCAGTTCTTC. Translation: CASSTEGSSYNEQFF. The chain couples TRBV7-3 to TRBJ2-1; no firm D call. Germline V gene lookup returns CDR1 SGHTA and CDR2 FQGTGA. The CDR3 is 15 residues long. V gave up 5 bases and J gave up 0 bases, with 11 bases separating them.

This clonotype was counted at least ten times. The genes are TRBV6-1 and TRBJ2-7, with D possibly TRBD1 on 6 matching bases. CDR3 length: 16 residues. Trimming removed 1 base at V and 3 bases at J, with 16 bases between. CDR1 and CDR2 (germline): MNHNS, SASEGT. CDR3 sequence (DNA): TGTGCCAGCAGTGAAGGGCCAGGGGATCCTAGCTACGAGCAGTACTTC. As protein: CASSEGPGDPSYEQYF.

The J gene is TRBJ2-1, the V gene TRBV6-5, with 10 bases aligning to TRBD2. Germline V gene sequence: CDR1 MNHEY, CDR2 SVGAGI. The junction had 13 bases not matched to a gene; V was cut back by 2 bases and J by 6 bases. CDR3 length: 18 amino acids. CDR3 nucleotides: TGTGCCAGCAGTTACCGGAGGTCTAGCGGGGGTTCTGTCAATGAGCAGTTCTTC. Translation gives CASSYRRSSGGSVNEQFF.

The chain recombines TRBV3-1 with TRBJ1-5; D is uncertain. Germline assignment: CDR1 LGHDT and CDR2 YNNKEL (reference sequence). CDR3 length: 14 amino acids. V was trimmed by 0 bases and J by 6 bases, leaving 9 bases between them. CDR3 protein: CASSQDKVRQPQHF. In nucleotides, the CDR3 is TGTGCCAGCAGCCAAGACAAGGTGCGTCAGCCCCAGCATTTT.

In this sample, this clonotype turned up a few times. The rearrangement links TRBV18 to TRBJ2-3; D may be TRBD2 (5 bases). The V gene's germline CDR1 is KGHSH and CDR2 LQKENI. Trimming left V 3 bases short and J 6 bases short, with 10 bases between. The length of the CDR3 is 13 residues. CDR3 amino acids: CASSPDSLDTQYF. CDR3 DNA sequence: TGTGCCAGCTCACCGGACTCGCTGGATACGCAGTATTTT. The variable domain in full, completed from reference TRBV18 and TRBJ2-3, reads NAGVMQNPRHLVRRRGQEARLRCSPMKGHSHVYWYRQLPEEGLKFMVYLQKENIIDESGMPKERFSAEFPKEGPSILRIQQVVRGDSAAYFCASSPDSLDTQYFGPGTRLTVL.

The genes are TRBV12-3 or TRBV12-4 and TRBJ2-7; either TRBD1 or TRBD2 may supply D (5 bases each). The CDR3 sequence is 18 residues long. Between the trimmed V and J ends, which lost 0 bases and 2 bases, there was a span of 20 bases. CDR3 coding DNA: TGTGCCAGCAGTTTAGCGGGTATTGGGGCGGGTCATACCTACGAGCAGTACTTC. It codes for CASSLAGIGAGHTYEQYF.

This clonotype was recorded many times. The chain couples TRBV3-1 to TRBJ1-1, with 8 positions matching TRBD1. CDR3 length: 18 amino acids. With 1 base clipped from V and 2 bases from J, the junction kept 12 bases outside the gene matches. Germline CDR1 and CDR2: LGHDT and YNNKEL (reference sequence). CDR3 nucleotides: TGTGCCAGCAGCCAAGGACAAAACCTGGGACAGGATAACACTGAAGCTTTCTTT. As protein: CASSQGQNLGQDNTEAFF.

This clonotype showed up many times. The V call is TRBV29-1, the J call TRBJ2-1, with D uncertain. CDR1 SQVTM and CDR2 ANQGSEA come from the germline V gene. The CDR3 length is 12 residues. With 4 bases removed from V and 7 bases from J, the gap between germline ends came to 11 bases. This CDR3 reads CSVARSTNEQFF. The CDR3 nucleotides read TGCAGCGTTGCTCGAAGTACGAATGAGCAGTTCTTC.